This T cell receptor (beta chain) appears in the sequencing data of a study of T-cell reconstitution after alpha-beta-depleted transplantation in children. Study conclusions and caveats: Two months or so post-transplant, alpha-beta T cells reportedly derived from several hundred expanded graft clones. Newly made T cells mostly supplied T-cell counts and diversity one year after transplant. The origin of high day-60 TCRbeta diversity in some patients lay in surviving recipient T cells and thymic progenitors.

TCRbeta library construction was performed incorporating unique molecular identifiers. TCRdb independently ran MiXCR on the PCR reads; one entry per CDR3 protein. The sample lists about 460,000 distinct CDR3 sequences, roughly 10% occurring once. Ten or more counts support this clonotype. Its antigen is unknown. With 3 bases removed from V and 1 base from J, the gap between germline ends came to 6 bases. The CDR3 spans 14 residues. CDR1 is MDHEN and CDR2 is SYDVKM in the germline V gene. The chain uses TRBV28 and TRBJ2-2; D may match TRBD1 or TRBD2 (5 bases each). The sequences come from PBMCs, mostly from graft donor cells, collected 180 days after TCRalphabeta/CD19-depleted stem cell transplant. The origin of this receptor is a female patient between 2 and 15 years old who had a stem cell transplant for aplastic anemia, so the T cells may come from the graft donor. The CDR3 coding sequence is TGTGCCAGCAGTTTGGGGGAGAACACCGGGGAGCTGTTTTTT. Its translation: CASSLGENTGELFF.